This T cell receptor beta chain was identified in a study of cytomegalovirus exposure and HLA in healthy donors. Overall study: Assignment to the Caucasian-associated ancestry cluster applied to 75% to 85% of the approximately 420 genotyped donors. Whole-study results and caveats: One later analysis reportedly identified an Asian-associated ancestry cluster that showed fewer N-insertions than the roughly 700-donor mean. Most TCR sequences proved rare, with some public TCRs found in many donors.

The PCR used 60 Vbeta and 13 Jbeta primers. This table comes from immunoSEQ multiplex PCR, and its TCRdb copy is limited to in-frame clones, with some not included. The sample yields under 80,000 clones, about 71% seen once. Germline loops: CDR1 SGHNT, CDR2 YYREEE (reference sequence). V lost 0 bases and J 4 bases, leaving 12 bases between the germline ends. The CDR3 has 15 residues. Concerning this clone itself: No antigen is known for it.

The V and J genes are TRBV5-4 and TRBJ2-3; D is uncertain. The TCR was taken from a woman between 40 and 55 years old in good health and CMV-seronegative. The specimen sequenced was PBMCs. This CDR3 reads CASSLVQSQADTQYF. CDR3 DNA sequence: TGTGCCAGCAGCTTGGTACAGTCCCAGGCAGATACGCAGTATTTT.